A selection of T cell receptor beta chains follows, all from one sample in a study of blood T cell repertoires in COVID-19. TCRdb's table, derived via immunoSEQ multiplex PCR, lists solely in-frame clones and lacks some. The sample shows over 150,000 clones, around three quarters of them seen only once. The sample consisted of peripheral blood. Receptor source: a man in his 60s with acute or convalescent COVID-19. The CDR3 runs from the conserved cysteine through the conserved F or W. Each record gives: clone size, J gene, D gene, V gene, CDR3 protein, CDR3 DNA. D genes are given only for firm matches. Not all rows give a size; the values are once, few, many and, for expanded clones, a class.

>-|TRBJ1-2|-|TRBV30
CACARPGTKDGYTF
TGTGCCTGTGCCCGACCGGGGACAAAGGATGGCTACACCTTC
>-|TRBJ2-7|TRBD1|TRBV5-4
CASSSGGNEQYF
TGTGCCAGCAGCTCAGGGGGTAACGAGCAGTACTTC
>few|TRBJ1-1|-|TRBV5-1
CASSLKPRGEMNTEAFF
TGCGCCAGCAGCTTGAAACCGCGGGGAGAGATGAACACTGAAGCTTTCTTT
>few|TRBJ1-2|-|TRBV27
CASSRTGSYGYTF
TGTGCCAGCAGTCGCACAGGTAGCTATGGCTACACCTTC
>-|TRBJ2-2|TRBD2|TRBV5-3
CARSTTSGGTGELFF
TGTGCCAGAAGCACGACTAGCGGGGGAACCGGGGAGCTGTTTTTT
>-|TRBJ1-2|-|TRBV6-1
CASSEWETSGYTF
TGTGCCAGCAGTGAATGGGAGACTAGTGGCTACACCTTC
>few|TRBJ1-2|-|TRBV19
CASSIVLSYGYTF
TGTGCCAGTAGTATAGTCCTTTCCTATGGCTACACCTTC
>-|TRBJ2-3|TRBD1|TRBV19
CASKKDQGGTDTQYF
TGTGCCTCCAAAAAGGATCAGGGGGGCACAGATACGCAGTATTTT
>-|TRBJ1-1|-|TRBV6-5
CASSYGIGEDTEAFF
TGTGCCAGCAGTTACGGTATAGGAGAGGACACTGAAGCTTTCTTT
>-|TRBJ1-1|-|TRBV9
CASSGQVGKNTEAFF
TGTGCCAGCAGCGGACAGGTTGGGAAGAACACTGAAGCTTTCTTT
>-|TRBJ2-2|-|TRBV5-1
CASSPGVLNTGELFF
TGCGCCAGCAGCCCAGGGGTCTTAAACACCGGGGAGCTGTTTTTT
>-|TRBJ1-2|TRBD1|TRBV2
CASSLGTGHGYTF
TGTGCCAGCAGTCTAGGGACAGGCCATGGCTACACCTTC
>-|TRBJ2-1|TRBD2|TRBV3-1/TRBV3-2
CASSPRPLTSGLNNEQFF
TGTGCCAGCAGCCCCAGACCCCTGACTAGCGGGTTGAACAATGAGCAGTTCTTC
>-|TRBJ2-5|-|TRBV7-9
CASLTGVETQYF
TGTGCCAGCCTGACGGGGGTAGAGACCCAGTACTTC
>-|TRBJ2-3|-|TRBV21-1
CASSKDGSTTTDTQYF
TGTGCCAGCAGCAAAGATGGCTCCACTACTACAGATACGCAGTATTTT
>-|TRBJ1-1|-|TRBV7-8
CASTIDRSNTEAFF
TGTGCCAGCACCATAGACAGGTCGAACACTGAAGCTTTCTTT
>-|TRBJ1-3|TRBD1|TRBV30
CAWDRASSGNTIYF
TGTGCCTGGGACAGGGCCTCCTCTGGAAACACCATATATTTT
>-|TRBJ1-1|TRBD1|TRBV18
CASSPPGGNTEAFF
TGTGCCAGCTCACCCCCAGGGGGGAACACTGAAGCTTTCTTT
>-|TRBJ1-1|-|TRBV19
CASRTHRDTEAFF
TGTGCCAGTAGAACCCATCGCGACACTGAAGCTTTCTTT
>once|TRBJ2-2|-|TRBV27
CASSWGAGELFF
TGTGCCAGCAGTTGGGGGGCCGGGGAGCTGTTTTTT
>-|TRBJ2-2|TRBD1|TRBV7-8
CASSHRDRGPTGELFF
TGTGCCAGCAGCCACCGGGACAGGGGTCCCACCGGGGAGCTGTTTTTT
>-|TRBJ2-7|TRBD1|TRBV5-6
CASSPLDRGLSYEQYF
TGTGCCAGCAGCCCTTTAGACAGGGGCCTTTCCTACGAGCAGTACTTC
>-|TRBJ1-1|TRBD1|TRBV5-1
CASTVGAGQGAEAFF
TGCGCCAGCACCGTAGGGGCTGGACAGGGGGCTGAAGCTTTCTTT
>-|TRBJ1-2|-|TRBV6-5
CASSKRTAANYGYTF
TGTGCCAGCAGTAAGAGGACAGCAGCTAACTATGGCTACACCTTC
>-|TRBJ1-1|-|TRBV5-6
CASSSQRENTEAFF
TGTGCCAGCAGCTCGCAGAGGGAGAACACTGAAGCTTTCTTT
>-|TRBJ2-3|-|TRBV21-1
CASSLRERDCGDSTDTQYF
TGTGCCAGCAGCCTAAGAGAGCGGGATTGCGGGGATAGCACAGATACGCAGTATTTT
>-|TRBJ1-1|-|TRBV5-5
CASSLTGLIAFF
TGTGCCAGCAGCTTGACAGGTTTGATTGCTTTCTTT
>few|TRBJ2-1|TRBD2|TRBV11-2
CASSPGTSGGAEQFF
TGTGCCAGCAGCCCCGGGACTAGCGGGGGGGCGGAGCAGTTCTTC
>few|TRBJ2-2|TRBD2|TRBV27
CASSLSLSGGYTGELFF
TGTGCCAGCAGTTTATCGCTCAGCGGGGGATACACCGGGGAGCTGTTTTTT
>-|TRBJ2-2|TRBD1|TRBV7-2
CASSLGQGGTGELFF
TGTGCCAGCAGCTTAGGACAGGGGGGGACCGGGGAGCTGTTTTTT
>-|TRBJ2-7|-|TRBV7-2
CASSFGGHETYEQYF
TGTGCCAGCAGCTTTGGGGGACATGAAACCTACGAGCAGTACTTC
>-|TRBJ2-7|TRBD1|TRBV19
CASSIYQGQDYEQYF
TGTGCCAGTAGTATCTACCAAGGACAGGACTACGAGCAGTACTTC
>-|TRBJ1-2|-|TRBV9
CASLSYQYGYTF
TGTGCCAGCCTCTCGTATCAGTATGGCTACACCTTC
>-|TRBJ1-6|-|TRBV7-3
CASSSLGGNSPLHF
TGTGCCAGCAGCTCCCTGGGGGGGAATTCACCCCTCCACTTT
>-|TRBJ2-7|-|TRBV6-5
CASSYSEKPVYEQYF
TGTGCCAGCAGTTACTCGGAGAAGCCAGTCTACGAGCAGTACTTC
>-|TRBJ1-2|-|TRBV5-4
CASSQQGSYGYTF
TGTGCCAGCAGCCAACAGGGCTCCTATGGCTACACCTTC
>-|TRBJ1-4|TRBD1|TRBV5-1
CASSRTGTEGEKLFF
TGCGCCAGCAGTCGGACCGGGACAGAGGGGGAAAAACTGTTTTTT
>once|TRBJ1-1|-|TRBV5-1
CASRGGMAEAFF
TGCGCCAGCAGAGGGGGTATGGCTGAAGCTTTCTTT
>-|TRBJ2-5|TRBD1|TRBV14
CASSQQAGGQTQYF
TGTGCCAGCAGCCAACAGGCAGGGGGACAGACCCAGTACTTC
>-|TRBJ2-3|TRBD1|TRBV4-3
CASSLQGSGTDTQYF
TGCGCCAGCAGCCTACAGGGGTCGGGCACAGATACGCAGTATTTT
>-|TRBJ1-4|TRBD1|TRBV5-4
CASSFSTGATNEKLFF
TGTGCCAGCAGCTTTTCTACAGGGGCGACTAATGAAAAACTGTTTTTT
>-|TRBJ1-3|-|TRBV19
CATERGGSGNTIYF
TGTGCCACCGAAAGGGGGGGATCTGGAAACACCATATATTTT
>-|TRBJ2-6|-|TRBV5-1
CASSLISSGANVLTF
TGCGCCAGCAGCTTGATCAGCTCTGGGGCCAACGTCCTGACTTTC
>-|TRBJ1-2|-|TRBV27
CASSTTTGIGYTF
TGTGCCAGCAGTACCACAACAGGGATTGGCTACACCTTC
>once|TRBJ1-2|-|TRBV4-1
CASSQEDSSYGYTF
TGCGCCAGCAGCCAAGAGGACAGCTCATATGGCTACACCTTC
>-|TRBJ2-7|-|TRBV7-2
CASSSRLYEQYF
TGTGCCAGCAGCTCAAGACTCTACGAGCAGTACTTC
>-|TRBJ1-3|-|TRBV28
CASSFRDWEGNTIYF
TGTGCCAGCAGTTTCCGGGACTGGGAGGGAAACACCATATATTTT
>-|TRBJ1-1|TRBD1|TRBV5-4
CASSPRSGGITEAFF
TGTGCCAGCAGCCCGCGGTCAGGGGGGATCACTGAAGCTTTCTTT
>few|TRBJ1-5|TRBD1|TRBV30
CAWSLSDRGTQPQHF
TGTGCCTGGAGTCTAAGCGACAGGGGGACTCAGCCCCAGCATTTT
>-|TRBJ2-1|-|TRBV24-1
CATGSRDSYNEQFF
TGTGCCACCGGAAGTCGGGACTCCTACAATGAGCAGTTCTTC
>-|TRBJ2-1|TRBD1|TRBV15
CATSPGDRAIPQYLQSEQFF
TGTGCCACCAGCCCTGGGGACAGGGCCATACCCCAATACCTACAAAGTGAGCAGTTCTTC
>few|TRBJ2-2|-|TRBV7-3
CASSLGQANTGELFF
TGTGCCAGCAGCTTAGGTCAGGCGAACACCGGGGAGCTGTTTTTT
>few|TRBJ1-2|TRBD1|TRBV5-4
CASSPGQGAVSTF
TGTGCCAGCAGCCCTGGACAGGGGGCCGTTAGTACCTTC